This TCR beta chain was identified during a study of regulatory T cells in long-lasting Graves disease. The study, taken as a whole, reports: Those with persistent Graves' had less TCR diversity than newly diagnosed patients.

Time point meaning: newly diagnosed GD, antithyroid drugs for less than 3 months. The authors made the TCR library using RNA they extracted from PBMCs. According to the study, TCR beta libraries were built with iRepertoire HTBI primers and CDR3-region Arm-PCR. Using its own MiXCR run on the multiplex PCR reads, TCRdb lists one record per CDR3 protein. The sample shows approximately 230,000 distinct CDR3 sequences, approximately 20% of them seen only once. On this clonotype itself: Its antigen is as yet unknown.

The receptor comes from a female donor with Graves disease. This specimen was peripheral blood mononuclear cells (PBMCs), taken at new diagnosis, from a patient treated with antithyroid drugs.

The CDR3 is CASSSIRGHGNEQFF. The DNA of the CDR3 is TGTGCCAGCAGCTCAATCAGGGGTCACGGCAATGAGCAGTTCTTC. This chain joins TRBV11-2 and TRBJ2-1; possible D gene TRBD1, 6 bases. Germline V gene sequence: CDR1 SGHAT, CDR2 FQNNGV. Trimming removed 4 bases at V and 6 bases at J, with 16 bases between. The CDR3 runs to 15 residues.